The next 27 T cell receptor beta chains were all read from a single sample in a study of blood T cell repertoires in COVID-19. TCRdb keeps only in-frame clones here, not all; method: immunoSEQ multiplex PCR. The data hold 240,000 or so clones, with around three quarters observed a single time. The sample taken for sequencing was peripheral blood. These receptors came from a woman of 80 years or more with acute or convalescent COVID-19.

A single count supports this clone. The chain uses TRBV11-2 and TRBJ1-5, with D tentatively TRBD1 (5 bases). Germline loops: CDR1 SGHAT, CDR2 FQNNGV. V was cut by 1 base and J by 3 bases, with 7 bases left in between. The length of the CDR3 is 14 residues. This CDR3 reads CASSLGQPNQPQHF. CDR3 sequence (DNA): TGTGCCAGCAGCTTAGGACAGCCCAATCAGCCCCAGCATTTT.

The rearrangement joins TRBV5-4 to TRBJ2-1; D possibly corresponds to TRBD1 (6 bases). Germline V gene data show CDR1 as SGHNT and CDR2 as YYREEE (reference sequence). Trimming took 4 bases from V and 4 from J, leaving 12 bases between them. This CDR3 comprises 14 residues. For the CDR3, the DNA is TGTGCCAGCAGCGGGGGCATGGGATACAATGAGCAGTTCTTC. Protein sequence: CASSGGMGYNEQFF. Based on the CDR3 plus reference TRBV5-4 and TRBJ2-1, the full variable domain is ETGVTQSPTHLIKTRGQQVTLRCSSQSGHNTVSWYQQALGQGPQFIFQYYREEENGRGNFPPRFSGLQFPNYSSELNVNALELDDSALYLCASSGGMGYNEQFFGPGTRLTVL.

The chain carries TRBV11-2 and TRBJ2-1; D gene uncertain. This CDR3 is built from 15 residues. The V and J ends lost 1 base and 0 bases respectively, with 7 bases between them. The V gene's germline CDR1 is SGHAT and CDR2 FQNNGV. The DNA of the CDR3 is TGTGCCAGCAGCTTAGCTCCCAGCTCCTACAATGAGCAGTTCTTC. Protein sequence: CASSLAPSSYNEQFF.

The table lists this clone with a few counts. This rearrangement joins TRBV6-5 to TRBJ1-4; tentative D call: TRBD1 (5 bases). CDR1 and CDR2 (germline): MNHEY, SVGAGI. This CDR3 has 15 amino acids. Trimming removed 4 bases at V and 10 bases at J, with 19 bases between. CDR3 sequence reads: CASSSGWGELGKLFF. CDR3 coding DNA: TGTGCCAGCAGTTCGGGTTGGGGCGAGTTGGGAAAACTGTTTTTT.

V gene TRBV3-1 (or the pseudogene TRBV3-2) combines with J gene TRBJ2-7; 8 nucleotides match TRBD2. The CDR3 is made up of 16 amino acids. The V gene's germline CDR1 is LGHDT and CDR2 YNNKEL (reference sequence). With 1 base clipped from V and 5 bases from J, the junction kept 10 bases outside the gene matches. The CDR3: CASSQGGARGGHEQYF. CDR3 coding DNA: TGTGCCAGCAGCCAAGGAGGAGCCCGGGGGGGGCACGAGCAGTACTTC.

This chain links TRBV6-2 or TRBV6-3 with TRBJ2-5; D is possibly TRBD2 (6 bases). Germline V gene data show CDR1 as MNHEY and CDR2 as SVGEGT. The CDR3 extends over 14 amino acids. The V end was cut by 6 bases, the J end by 5 bases, with 16 bases between. The CDR3 DNA reads as TGTGCCAGCAGCCCCTCCCGGAGGGTTGAGACCCAGTACTTC. It codes for CASSPSRRVETQYF.

The rearrangement links TRBV5-5 to TRBJ2-1; 8 positions agree with TRBD2. There are 17 residues in the CDR3. Germline values: CDR1 SGHKS, CDR2 YYEKEE (reference sequence). Trimming took 4 bases from V and 2 from J; bases not matched to a gene: 11. DNA of the CDR3: TGTGCCAGCAGCCTACCCCCGGGGGGGGGCCCCTACAATGAGCAGTTCTTC. Encoded protein: CASSLPPGGGPYNEQFF.

The V and J genes are TRBV21-1 and TRBJ1-5; the table calls TRBD1, which could not be checked here. TRBV21-1 counts as a pseudogene. This CDR3 contains 15 residues. The CDR3 loop is CASGRDRNSNQPQHF. Here the CDR3 DNA reads TGTGCCAGCGGAAGGGACAGAAATAGCAATCAGCCCCAGCATTTT.

The chain combines TRBV3-1 (or the pseudogene TRBV3-2) with TRBJ1-6, with D possibly matching TRBD1 (5 bases). The ends were cut back, 6 bases at V and 1 base at J, with 16 bases in the middle. This CDR3 comprises 17 residues. CDR1 is LGHDT, CDR2 YNNKEL, per germline (reference sequence). The CDR3 loop is CASSSLAGGSYNSPLHF. CDR3 nucleotides: TGTGCCAGCAGTAGCCTAGCGGGGGGGTCCTATAATTCACCCCTCCACTTT.

The genes are TRBV7-8 and TRBJ1-5, with D possibly being TRBD1 (6 bases). Germline CDR1 and CDR2: SGHVS and FQNEAQ. The CDR3 is made up of 17 amino acids. V was clipped by 3 bases and J by 0 bases, with 15 bases between them. For the CDR3, the DNA is TGTGCCAGCAGCTTGACATCGGGGGGCAATAGCAATCAGCCCCAGCATTTT. Its translation is CASSLTSGGNSNQPQHF.

This clone has just a few counts. The J gene is TRBJ2-5, the V gene TRBV2; 8 nucleotides match TRBD1. Per germline, CDR1 SNHLY and CDR2 FYNNEI. V was pared by 4 bases and J by 4 bases, with 8 bases of the junction left unmatched. The CDR3 sequence is 15 residues long. The CDR3 sequence is CASSGQGLWGETQYF. The CDR3 DNA reads TGTGCCAGCAGTGGACAGGGGTTATGGGGAGAGACCCAGTACTTC.

The chain combines TRBV6-2 or TRBV6-3 with TRBJ2-1; 11 nucleotides agree with TRBD2. The CDR3 is 17 amino acids. Looked up from germline, CDR1 is MNHEY and CDR2 is SVGEGT. Unmatched junction bases numbered 8, after V lost 2 bases and J lost 5 bases. This CDR3 is CASSYALGLAENNEQFF. In nucleotides, the CDR3 is TGTGCCAGCAGTTACGCCTTGGGACTAGCGGAAAACAATGAGCAGTTCTTC.

This clone was counted a few times. The chain recombines TRBV5-1 with TRBJ2-2; no clear D gene. CDR3 length: 14 amino acids. Trimming shortened V by 0 bases and J by 6 bases, and 9 bases separated the two germline ends. Germline V gives CDR1 SGHRS, CDR2 YFSETQ. The CDR3 region is CASSLAQVSGELFF. The CDR3, as DNA: TGCGCCAGCAGCTTGGCTCAGGTTTCCGGGGAGCTGTTTTTT.

The V and J genes are TRBV20-1 and TRBJ2-1; 11 bases match TRBD2. Germline V gives CDR1 DFQATT, CDR2 SNEGSKA (reference sequence). This CDR3 spans 14 amino acids. J was trimmed by 7 bases and V by 3 bases; bases with no gene match: 5. This chain's CDR3 is CSASASGRWNEQFF. The CDR3 DNA is TGCAGTGCTAGTGCTAGCGGGAGGTGGAATGAGCAGTTCTTC.

This rearrangement joins TRBV6-2 or TRBV6-3 to TRBJ2-2, with 8 bases lining up with TRBD1. The CDR3 contains 14 residues. Germline lookup yields CDR1 MNHEY and CDR2 SVGEGT. The trim removed 6 bases at V and 6 bases at J, leaving 6 bases unmatched. CDR3 amino acids: CASSRTGLAGELFF. The CDR3 DNA is TGTGCCAGCAGCCGGACAGGGCTGGCCGGGGAGCTGTTTTTT.

The CDR3 DNA is TGTGCCTGGAGGCCACTAGCCGGTTCCTACAATGAGCAGTTCTTC. The encoded protein is CAWRPLAGSYNEQFF. V and J are TRBV30 and TRBJ2-1, with D possibly TRBD2 on 6 matching bases. Germline assignment: CDR1 GTSNPN and CDR2 SVGIG (reference sequence). V lost 3 bases and J lost 1, with 13 bases in between. The CDR3 loop spans 15 amino acids.

The CDR3 reads CASSLNGVSYNEQFF. CDR3 in DNA: TGTGCCAGCAGTCTCAACGGGGTCTCCTACAATGAGCAGTTCTTC. J is TRBJ2-1 and V is TRBV5-4, with D possibly being TRBD2 (5 bases). The CDR3 contains 15 residues. The V gene lost 5 bases and the J gene lost 0 bases, with 12 bases spanning the gap. Germline CDR1 is SGHNT and CDR2 is YYREEE (reference sequence).

This clone appeared a single time. This chain joins TRBV5-3 and TRBJ1-1, with 8 bases matching TRBD1. TRBV5-3 is labeled an ORF, and its function is uncertain. Trimming removed 5 bases from V and 5 bases from J; junction bases left unmatched: 11. CDR3 length: 15 amino acids. CDR3 sequence: CARREGQETKTEAFF. The DNA for the CDR3 is TGTGCCAGAAGGGAGGGACAGGAGACGAAAACTGAAGCTTTCTTT.

This clone has just one count. The CDR3 reads CASSPEGTSGGGGGQETQYF. In nucleotides, the CDR3 is TGTGCCAGCAGCCCAGAAGGGACTAGCGGGGGTGGGGGGGGCCAGGAGACCCAGTACTTC. The chain couples TRBV4-2 to TRBJ2-5; 14 bases are a match to TRBD2. CDR1 is LGHNA, CDR2 YNFKEQ, per germline. The length of the CDR3 is 20 residues. The V gene end was trimmed by 4 bases and the J gene end by 5 bases; junction bases not matched to a gene: 18.

This sequence joins TRBV4-1 and TRBJ2-7; 9 bases match TRBD1. Trimming cost V 4 bases and J 2 bases; bases outside gene matches: 9. This CDR3 contains 16 residues. Germline values: CDR1 MGHRA, CDR2 YSYEKL. The CDR3 reads CASSPLGQGRTYEQYF. CDR3 DNA sequence: TGCGCCAGCAGCCCATTAGGACAGGGGCGAACCTACGAGCAGTACTTC.

This chain joins TRBV6-6 and TRBJ2-7; 8 bases align to TRBD1. There are 14 residues in the CDR3. The trim removed 6 bases at V and 3 bases at J, leaving 7 bases unmatched. CDR1 is MNHNY, CDR2 SVGAGI, per germline (reference sequence). CDR3 loop: CASRIQGGGYEQYF. The CDR3 bases are TGTGCCAGCAGAATACAGGGGGGTGGCTACGAGCAGTACTTC.

The V and J genes are TRBV5-1 and TRBJ2-5, with 10 bases matching TRBD2. CDR3 length equals 16 residues. With 0 bases clipped from V and 3 bases from J, the junction kept 5 bases outside the gene matches. Per the germline V gene, CDR1 is SGHRS and CDR2 is YFSETQ. DNA for the CDR3: TGCGCCAGCAGCTTGGCTAGCGGGAGTATCAAAGAGACCCAGTACTTC. Its protein is CASSLASGSIKETQYF.

V and J are TRBV19 and TRBJ1-2; D ambiguous. This CDR3 has 12 residues. The V end was cut by 5 bases, the J end by 8 bases, with 12 bases between. The germline CDR1 and CDR2 sequences are LNHDA and SQIVND (reference sequence). CDR3 coding DNA: TGTGCCAGTAGTGTGACACGAGGGGGCTACACCTTC. It codes for CASSVTRGGYTF.

The gene calls are TRBV5-5 and TRBJ2-3; 8 positions agree with TRBD2. Germline V gene lookup returns CDR1 SGHKS and CDR2 YYEKEE (reference sequence). The CDR3 contains 14 residues. V lost 4 bases, J lost 4 bases, and 5 bases stayed unmatched. CDR3 amino acids: CASSPGLVPDTQYF. The CDR3 nucleotides are TGTGCCAGCAGCCCGGGACTAGTGCCAGATACGCAGTATTTT.

This clone appeared once. The rearrangement links TRBV7-2 to TRBJ1-3, with D possibly TRBD1 on 6 matching bases. Trimming took off 8 bases at V and 0 bases at J, with 14 bases between the two ends. CDR3 size: 15 residues. Germline CDR1 SGHTA, CDR2 FQGNSA. CDR3 nucleotides: TGTGCCAGCGGGGGGGGCAGCAGCTCTGGAAACACCATATATTTT. Translation gives CASGGGSSSGNTIYF.

The genes are TRBV2 and TRBJ1-1; no clear D. The germline gives CDR1 SNHLY, CDR2 FYNNEI. The CDR3 consists of 16 residues. V was trimmed by 2 bases and J by 0 bases, leaving 13 bases between them. The CDR3 spells CASSEWPGLMNTEAFF. As DNA, the CDR3 is TGTGCCAGCAGTGAATGGCCAGGTCTTATGAACACTGAAGCTTTCTTT.

The chain carries TRBV27 and TRBJ1-2; 9 bases line up with TRBD1. V shed 5 bases, J shed 2 bases, and the junction held 6 bases outside the gene matches. The CDR3 covers 15 residues. Germline CDR1 reads MNHEY; CDR2 reads SMNVEV (reference sequence). CDR3 DNA sequence: TGTGCCAGCAGTCCAACAGGGGGCAGAAACTATGGCTACACCTTC. Protein: CASSPTGGRNYGYTF.